Below, 14 T cell receptor beta chains from the same sample are listed, as sequenced in a study of beta chain features in type 1 diabetes (dated by TCRdb to the late 2010s). The library came from the immunoSEQ multiplex PCR assay. The entire amount of isolated RNA was reverse transcribed using the High Capacity cDNA Reverse Transcription Kit, so the sequenced TCRB transcripts were expressed ones. TCRdb provides this immuneACCESS table in a form limited to in-frame rearrangements. Some clones are lacking; in checked studies, under half of them reflect an unresolved V gene, and why the rest are absent is not known. The sample contains under 450,000 clones, approximately 13% of them found a single time. Roughly 0.035% of the sample lies in the top ten. The sequenced sample was naive CD4+ T cells from blood. Reading the label with the study, this specimen's cell subset or site is: true naive CD4+ T cells. Receptors were obtained from a man aged 25 to 40 in good health.

This clone was seen a few times. The genes are TRBV2 and TRBJ1-1, with D perhaps matching TRBD1 (5 bases). The CDR3 sequence is 15 residues long. V shed 8 bases and J shed 1 base, with 17 bases lying between them. Germline CDR1 and CDR2: SNHLY and FYNNEI. CDR3 DNA sequence: TGTGCCAGCTCCCTCTGGGGGGATCCGAACACTGAAGCTTTCTTT. This sequence encodes CASSLWGDPNTEAFF.

This clone showed up just a few times. V and J are TRBV18 and TRBJ2-1; 8 nucleotides agree with TRBD2. Germline V gene lookup returns CDR1 KGHSH and CDR2 LQKENI. J lost 7 bases, V lost 3 bases, and 11 bases had no gene match. This CDR3 comprises 16 residues. The CDR3 DNA follows: TGTGCCAGCTCACCCGACGTAGCGGGGAGGGGAAATGAGCAGTTCTTC. Translating gives CASSPDVAGRGNEQFF.

The J gene is TRBJ2-3, the V gene TRBV4-3, with unresolved D. V lost 0 bases and J lost 7, with 17 bases in between. The CDR3 sequence is 16 residues long. The germline gives CDR1 LGHNA, CDR2 YSLEER. CDR3: CASSQEGPSHSNTQYF. CDR3 sequence (DNA): TGCGCCAGCAGCCAAGAAGGTCCGAGTCACAGTAATACGCAGTATTTT.

The chain uses TRBV30 and TRBJ2-3, with D hard to call. Germline V CDR1 and CDR2: GTSNPN, SVGIG (reference sequence). Trimming took 0 bases from V and 4 from J, leaving 5 bases between them. The CDR3 sequence is 12 residues long. CDR3 DNA sequence: TGTGCCTGGAGTGTACTCCCAGATACGCAGTATTTT. It encodes CAWSVLPDTQYF.

Only a few counts were recorded for this clone. The chain links TRBV9 to TRBJ2-5, with a tentative D call TRBD2 (5 bases). The V gene's germline CDR1 is SGDLS and CDR2 YYNGEE. V was pared by 0 bases and J by 2 bases, with 17 bases between. The length of the CDR3 is 17 residues. CDR3 residues: CASSVGVSGLAQETQYF. The CDR3 DNA reads as TGTGCCAGCAGCGTAGGAGTGTCTGGGCTAGCACAAGAGACCCAGTACTTC.

The gene calls are TRBV6-1 and TRBJ2-1, with TRBD2 matching 7 bases. The CDR3 spans 12 residues. The V and J ends lost 4 bases and 8 bases, in that order; junction bases with no gene match: 2. The germline V gene encodes CDR1 MNHNS and CDR2 SASEGT. The DNA of the CDR3 is TGTGCCAGCAGTGTAGCGGGTTATGAGCAGTTCTTC. Its translation: CASSVAGYEQFF.

The rearrangement joins TRBV29-1 to TRBJ1-2; D is unresolved. Per the germline V gene, CDR1 is SQVTM and CDR2 is ANQGSEA. This CDR3 is built from 10 residues. V was pared by 2 bases and J by 6 bases, with 4 bases between. DNA of the CDR3: TGCAGCGTTGAATTGGATGGCTACACCTTC. This sequence encodes CSVELDGYTF. Full variable domain (outside the CDR3, taken from reference TRBV29-1 and TRBJ1-2): SAVISQKPSRDICQRGTSLTIQCQVDSQVTMMFWYRQQPGQSLTLIATANQGSEATYESGFVIDKFPISRPNLTFSTLTVSNMSPEDSSIYLCSVELDGYTFGSGTRLTVV.

In this sample, this clone turned up a few times. An end of the junction does not agree with germline; a read error may underlie this. V usage is TRBV27 and J usage is TRBJ1-2, with a tentative D call TRBD1 (5 bases). Germline V gene lookup returns CDR1 MNHEY and CDR2 SMNVEV (reference sequence). The CDR3 length is 11 residues. For the CDR3, the DNA is TGTGCCGCTGGTCCTCAGGGAAGTAGTAAATTC. The encoded protein is CAAGPQGSSKF.

The chain has TRBV6-5 and TRBJ2-7; TRBD2 agrees at 7 bases. After removal of 5 bases from V and 4 bases from J, the junction contained 8 bases not matched to a gene. Germline lookup yields CDR1 MNHEY and CDR2 SVGAGI. The CDR3 sequence is 14 residues long. In DNA, the CDR3 is TGTGCCAGCAGTCGCGGGGGTGATTCGTACGAGCAGTACTTC. It is translated as CASSRGGDSYEQYF.

This clone was detected a few times. The CDR3 sequence: CASSPQPGLAPSEKETQYF. The DNA of the CDR3 is TGTGCCAGCTCACCCCAGCCGGGACTAGCGCCGAGTGAAAAAGAGACCCAGTACTTC. This rearrangement joins TRBV18 to TRBJ2-5, with TRBD2 matching over 10 bases. CDR3 length: 19 residues. The V gene end was trimmed by 3 bases and the J gene end by 3 bases; junction bases not matched to a gene: 16. Germline V CDR1 and CDR2: KGHSH, LQKENI.

V gene TRBV29-1 combines with J gene TRBJ1-2; D is uncertain. Germline V gene data show CDR1 as SQVTM and CDR2 as ANQGSEA. V lost 6 bases to trimming and J lost 1 base, with 12 bases between them. The CDR3 sequence is 13 residues long. CDR3 DNA sequence: TGCAGCGTCCCCCGGGGTGTTAACTATGGCTACACCTTC. It encodes CSVPRGVNYGYTF. Full variable domain (rest looked up from reference TRBV29-1 and TRBJ1-2): SAVISQKPSRDICQRGTSLTIQCQVDSQVTMMFWYRQQPGQSLTLIATANQGSEATYESGFVIDKFPISRPNLTFSTLTVSNMSPEDSSIYLCSVPRGVNYGYTFGSGTRLTVV.

This clone came up a few times. This chain uses TRBV5-6 with TRBJ2-7; 8 bases match TRBD1. This CDR3 is built from 14 residues. CDR1 SGHDT and CDR2 YYEEEE come from the germline V gene. V lost 2 bases to trimming and J lost 12 bases; unmatched junction nucleotides: 13. As DNA, the CDR3 is TGTGCCAGCAGCTTAAGGACAGGGCCGGGAAGGAGGTACTTC. It yields the protein CASSLRTGPGRRYF.

Comments on this clone: In the same sample, other DNA sequences code for this CDR3. The rearrangement links TRBV4-1 to TRBJ2-5; D is uncertain. CDR3 size: 12 residues. Trimming took off 1 base at V and 5 bases at J, with 5 bases between the two ends. From germline, CDR1 is MGHRA and CDR2 YSYEKL. The CDR3 reads CASSQAGETQYF. The CDR3 coding sequence is TGCGCCAGCAGCCAAGCCGGGGAGACCCAGTACTTC.

This chain links TRBV7-9 with TRBJ1-4; D unclear. Trimming took 3 bases from V and 12 from J, leaving 14 bases between them. Germline V gives CDR1 SEHNR, CDR2 FQNEAQ (reference sequence). This CDR3 is built from 13 residues. The CDR3 loop reads CASSLLTGLELFF. CDR3 coding DNA: TGTGCCAGCAGCTTGTTGACTGGACTCGAACTGTTTTTT. Variable domain in full (rest from reference TRBV7-9 and TRBJ1-4): DTGVSQNPRHKITKRGQNVTFRCDPISEHNRLYWYRQTLGQGPEFLTYFQNEAQLEKSRLLSDRFSAERPKGSFSTLEIQRTEQGDSAMYLCASSLLTGLELFFGSGTQLSVL.